This TCR beta chain was observed in a study of T cells after yellow fever vaccination. Findings and caveats of the study: Reappearance after the booster was observed for most primary-vaccination clones (more than 95% CD4, over 75% CD8).

A few counts support this clonotype. No antigen is known for it. The V end was cut by 4 bases, the J end by 0 bases, with 16 bases between. The germline CDR1 and CDR2 sequences are MGHRA and YSYEKL. CDR3 size: 17 residues. MiXCR was run by TCRdb on the 5' RACE reads, yielding one entry per CDR3 protein. The top ten hold 15% to 20% of the sample, which has under 550,000 distinct CDR3 sequences, just over 20% seen once. The material sequenced was PBMCs, taken roughly 20 days after the first yellow fever vaccination. This chain links TRBV4-1 with TRBJ2-1, with D possibly matching TRBD2 (6 bases). The source of this sequence is a man younger than 35 who received the YFV17D yellow fever vaccine. CDR3 residues: CASSLWGGESSYNEQFF. The CDR3 DNA follows: TGCGCCAGCAGCCTCTGGGGCGGGGAAAGCTCCTACAATGAGCAGTTCTTC.